Sequencing of this T cell receptor beta chain was carried out in a study of shared clonotypes between healthy human individuals. In the source study's methods: Filtering differed for immunoSEQ, which gave only junction sequences without quality scores. Only in-frame clones appear in the TCRdb table, and some are missing; sequencing was by immunoSEQ multiplex PCR. Clone size and the V and J calls come from that table; the DNA yielded D and trimming. This table has approximately 2,200,000 clones, around 93% appearing once. Trimming removed 2 bases from V and 4 bases from J, with 10 bases in between. The CDR3 is 14 residues long. Germline V CDR1 and CDR2: SEHNR, FQNEAQ (reference sequence). CD45RO-negative CD8 cells positively selected for CCR7 made up the naive population, which excluded terminally differentiated effector memory CD45RA+ cells.

Sequencing was performed on naive CD8+ T cells from PBMCs. The chain links TRBV7-9 to TRBJ2-3, with a weak D call TRBD1 (5 bases). The TCR was taken from a man younger than 35 in good health. Some clones in this sample may be carry-over from other donors' samples. This chain's CDR3 is CASSLSTGADTQYF. As DNA, the CDR3 is TGTGCCAGCAGCTTAAGCACAGGAGCAGATACGCAGTATTTT.